The 18 T cell receptor beta chains below all came from one sample that was sequenced in a study of blood T cell repertoires in COVID-19. The assay was immunoSEQ multiplex PCR, and TCRdb's table has in-frame clones only and misses some. The sample contains 90,000 to 120,000 clones, around 88% of which appear only once. Source material: peripheral blood. The receptors stem from a man over 45 with active or convalescent COVID-19.

This clone showed up just once. The chain links TRBV7-8 to TRBJ2-3; possibly TRBD2 for D (7 bases). This CDR3 is 15 amino acids long. Germline-derived CDR1 and CDR2 are SGHVS and FQNEAQ. The V end lost 7 bases, the J end lost 2 bases, and 16 bases lay between the germline ends. The CDR3 DNA is TGTGCCAGCACCCTGGGGGGGCAGGACACAGATACGCAGTATTTT. Its translation is CASTLGGQDTDTQYF. The full variable domain, completed using reference TRBV7-8 and TRBJ2-3, is GAGVSQSPRYKVAKRGQDVALRCDPISGHVSLFWYQQALGQGPEFLTYFQNEAQLDKSGLPSDRFFAERPEGSVSTLKIQRTQQEDSAVYLCASTLGGQDTDTQYFGPGTRLTVL.

This rearrangement joins TRBV10-3 to TRBJ2-7, with TRBD1 matching 10 bases. This CDR3 region has 18 residues. Germline-derived CDR1 and CDR2 are ENHRY and SYGVKD. The V segment lost 3 bases and the J segment 1 base; nucleotides outside the gene matches: 12. The CDR3 loop reads CAISDVALTGGRSYEQYF. The CDR3 bases are TGTGCCATCAGTGATGTTGCCTTGACAGGGGGCCGTTCCTACGAGCAGTACTTC.

This sequence joins TRBV7-2 and TRBJ1-1; the D is unclear. The CDR3 is 14 amino acids. The ends were cut back, 1 base at V and 0 bases at J, with 6 bases in the middle. Germline V gene lookup returns CDR1 SGHTA and CDR2 FQGNSA. The CDR3 here is CASSLVVMNTEAFF. For the CDR3, the DNA is TGTGCCAGCAGCTTAGTTGTTATGAACACTGAAGCTTTCTTT. Filled out from reference TRBV7-2 and TRBJ1-1, the complete variable domain reads GAGVSQSPSNKVTEKGKDVELRCDPISGHTALYWYRQSLGQGLEFLIYFQGNSAPDKSGLPSDRFSAERTGGSVSTLTIQRTQQEDSAVYLCASSLVVMNTEAFFGQGTRLTVV.

Here the CDR3 reads CSASGTVKNNEQFF. DNA for the CDR3: TGCAGTGCTAGTGGGACAGTAAAAAACAATGAGCAGTTCTTC. J is TRBJ2-1 and V is TRBV20-1, with 7 nucleotides matching TRBD1. The germline V gene has CDR1 DFQATT and CDR2 SNEGSKA (reference sequence). V shed 3 bases, J shed 5 bases, and the junction held 7 bases outside the gene matches. This CDR3 is 14 amino acids long.

The rearrangement uses TRBV7-9 and TRBJ2-7, with a possible D match to TRBD2 (5 bases). Trimming left V 2 bases short and J 7 bases short, with 15 bases between. The CDR3 spans 14 residues. CDR1 and CDR2 (germline): SEHNR, FQNEAQ (reference sequence). CDR3: CASSLIYEGGEQYF. In DNA, the CDR3 is TGTGCCAGCAGCTTAATTTACGAGGGTGGGGAGCAGTACTTC.

This rearrangement joins TRBV5-1 to TRBJ2-1, with 11 bases aligning to TRBD2. The V segment lost 4 bases and the J segment 6 bases; nucleotides outside the gene matches: 9. The length of the CDR3 is 16 residues. CDR1 and CDR2 (germline): SGHRS, YFSETQ. CDR3 in amino acids: CASSPRTSGSVNEQFF. The CDR3 coding sequence is TGCGCCAGCAGCCCACGGACTAGCGGGTCCGTCAATGAGCAGTTCTTC.

V usage is TRBV7-9 and J usage is TRBJ2-7, with 9 bases fitting TRBD2. Losses at the gene ends were 4 bases for V and 3 bases for J; bases not matched to a gene: 7. The germline V gene has CDR1 SEHNR and CDR2 FQNEAQ (reference sequence). This CDR3 region has 15 residues. CDR3 DNA sequence: TGTGCCAGCAGCTCCACTAGCGGGTACCTCTACGAGCAGTACTTC. Translation gives CASSSTSGYLYEQYF.

The chain is built from TRBV24-1 and TRBJ2-1; the match to TRBD2 covers 9 bases. Unmatched junction bases numbered 0, after V lost 2 bases and J lost 8 bases. CDR1 and CDR2 from the germline V gene are KGHDR and SFDVKD. The CDR3 consists of 13 residues. The CDR3 region has the DNA TGTGCCACCAGTGATTGGACTAGCGATGAGCAGTTCTTC. It yields the protein CATSDWTSDEQFF.

This chain links TRBV30 with TRBJ1-2; D possibly corresponds to TRBD1 (5 bases). The V and J ends lost 8 bases and 8 bases respectively, with 24 bases between them. Germline V gene sequence: CDR1 GTSNPN, CDR2 SVGIG (reference sequence). This CDR3 comprises 14 residues. CDR3 nucleotides: TGTGCCCGCGCCTGGGGGGGATCCCCTCGAGGCTACACCTTC. This sequence encodes CARAWGGSPRGYTF. The full variable domain, in which reference TRBV30 and TRBJ1-2 provide the parts outside the CDR3, is SQTIHQWPATLVQPVGSPLSLECTVEGTSNPNLYWYRQAAGRGLQLLFYSVGIGQISSEVPQNLSASRPQDRQFILSSKKLLLSDSGFYLCARAWGGSPRGYTFGSGTRLTVV.

J is TRBJ1-1 and V is TRBV10-3; a weak D match, TRBD1 (5 bases). V lost 6 bases and J lost 4, with 18 bases in between. CDR3 length: 15 residues. Germline lookup yields CDR1 ENHRY and CDR2 SYGVKD. CDR3 nucleotide sequence: TGTGCCATCAGGGCAACAGGTCACAAATCCACTGAAGCTTTCTTT. This codes for CAIRATGHKSTEAFF.

This clone was recorded a few times. CDR3 residues: CASSPLQGGNQPQHF. The CDR3 bases are TGTGCCAGTAGCCCTCTACAAGGAGGCAATCAGCCCCAGCATTTT. The V call is TRBV19, the J call TRBJ1-5; no definite D call. The CDR3 covers 15 residues. Trimming pared 6 bases from V and 2 bases from J, leaving 14 bases between. Germline CDR1 reads LNHDA; CDR2 reads SQIVND (reference sequence).

The CDR3 is CASSPMSSGSYEQYF. The CDR3 DNA follows: TGTGCCAGCAGTCCCATGTCTAGCGGGAGCTACGAGCAGTACTTC. The J gene is TRBJ2-7, the V gene TRBV6-2 or TRBV6-3; 10 positions agree with TRBD2. The CDR3 spans 15 residues. Germline CDR1 MNHEY, CDR2 SVGEGT. Germline trimming cut 5 bases from V and 3 bases from J; bases unmatched to any gene: 7.

V usage is TRBV5-1 and J usage is TRBJ1-2; no definite D call. The length of the CDR3 is 15 residues. Germline loops: CDR1 SGHRS, CDR2 YFSETQ. Trimming left V 4 bases short and J 0 bases short, with 13 bases between. The CDR3 region has the DNA TGCGCCAGCAGCCCCAGCGCCGATACTAACTATGGCTACACCTTC. Translating it yields CASSPSADTNYGYTF.

The V call is TRBV11-3, the J call TRBJ2-1; D is possibly TRBD1 (7 bases). Germline V gene lookup returns CDR1 SGHNT and CDR2 YENEEA. The V and J ends lost 1 base and 0 bases respectively, with 10 bases between them. The CDR3 length is 16 residues. CDR3 nucleotides: TGTGCCAGCAGCTTAGGGGGGGACAGCTCCTACAATGAGCAGTTCTTC. Amino acid sequence: CASSLGGDSSYNEQFF.

The rearrangement uses TRBV19 and TRBJ2-3, with 7 bases lining up with TRBD1. Germline V gives CDR1 LNHDA, CDR2 SQIVND (reference sequence). Trimming at V came to 6 bases and at J to 4 bases, leaving 4 bases not matched to a gene. The CDR3 spans 13 residues. This chain's CDR3 is CASSQQGSDTQYF. DNA of the CDR3: TGTGCCAGTAGCCAACAGGGGTCAGATACGCAGTATTTT. The full variable domain, completed using reference TRBV19 and TRBJ2-3, is DGGITQSPKYLFRKEGQNVTLSCEQNLNHDAMYWYRQDPGQGLRLIYYSQIVNDFQKGDIAEGYSVSREKKESFPLTVTSAQKNPTAFYLCASSQQGSDTQYFGPGTRLTVL.

In nucleotides, the CDR3 is TGTGCCAGCAGCCAAGAGGGGGCGATTAATGAAAAACTGTTTTTT. Translating it yields CASSQEGAINEKLFF. The chain employs TRBV3-1 (or the pseudogene TRBV3-2) and TRBJ1-4; a weak D match, TRBD1 (6 bases). Trimming took off 0 bases at V and 4 bases at J, with 9 bases between the two ends. Per germline, CDR1 LGHDT and CDR2 YNNKEL (reference sequence). The CDR3 totals 15 residues.

This clone showed up just once. V and J are TRBV27 and TRBJ1-5; D remains ambiguous. The CDR3 is 13 amino acids. Per germline, CDR1 MNHEY and CDR2 SMNVEV (reference sequence). V lost 6 bases to trimming and J lost 7 bases, with 13 bases between them. The CDR3 reads CASSDGVLQPQHF. In DNA, the CDR3 is TGTGCCAGCAGCGACGGGGTCCTACAGCCCCAGCATTTT.

The gene calls are TRBV7-2 and TRBJ2-2; 7 nucleotides match TRBD2. The CDR3 consists of 15 residues. The J segment lost 5 bases and the V segment lost 2 bases, leaving 5 bases of the junction unmatched. The germline gives CDR1 SGHTA, CDR2 FQGNSA. CDR3 in amino acids: CASSLRTSETGELFF. The CDR3 bases are TGTGCCAGCAGCTTAAGAACTAGCGAAACCGGGGAGCTGTTTTTT.